The subject of this entry is one TCR beta chain. The germline CDR1 and CDR2 sequences are SNHLY and FYNNEI. There are 14 residues in the CDR3. V lost 7 bases and J lost 4, with 14 bases in between. The entry originates in a study of blood T cell repertoires in COVID-19. About the research overall: The United States, Italy and Spain were the sources of the acute and convalescent COVID-19 samples. Nucleic acid was either cDNA or gDNA, and it came from T cells, B-cell-depleted T cells, or PBMCs.

Per the study methods: Scientists estimated how many nucleated cells there were by amplifying reference gene primers. This table comes from immunoSEQ multiplex PCR, and its TCRdb copy is limited to in-frame clones, with some not included. V and J calls and clone size follow that table, whereas D and trimming were derived from the DNA. The table shows almost 65,000 clones, with 80% to 90% occurring only once. Seattle patients were enrolled while actively infected and followed longitudinally. The chain recombines TRBV2 with TRBJ1-5; D call uncertain. Sequenced sample: peripheral blood. The clonotype was recovered from a woman aged 55-70 years with COVID-19, enrolled during active disease. The DNA for the CDR3 is TGTGCCAGCACAGACCGAGGGAGGAATCAGCCCCAGCATTTT. It is translated as CASTDRGRNQPQHF.